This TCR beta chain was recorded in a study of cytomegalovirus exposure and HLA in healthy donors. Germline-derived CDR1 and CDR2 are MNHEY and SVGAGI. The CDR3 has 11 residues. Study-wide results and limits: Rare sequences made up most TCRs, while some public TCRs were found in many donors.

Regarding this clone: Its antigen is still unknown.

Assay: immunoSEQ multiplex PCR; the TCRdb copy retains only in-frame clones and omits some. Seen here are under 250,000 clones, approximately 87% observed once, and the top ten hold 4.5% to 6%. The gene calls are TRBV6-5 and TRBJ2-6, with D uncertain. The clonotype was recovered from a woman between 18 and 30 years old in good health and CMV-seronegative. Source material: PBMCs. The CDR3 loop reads CATSGANVLTF. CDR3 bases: TGTGCGACGTCTGGGGCCAACGTCCTGACTTTC.